This T cell receptor beta chain appears in the sequencing data of a study of CXCR3-negative and CXCR3-positive naive CD8 T cells. Whole-study findings and limits: Naive CXCR3-positive and CXCR3-negative cells shared TRBV-TRBJ usage; memory cells diverged. High diversity, comparable across both naive subsets, contrasted with much lower diversity in memory CD8+ cells. Relative to CXCR3-negative naive cells, CXCR3-positive naive cells had more hydrophobic TRB CDR3s.

The germline V gene has CDR1 SQVTM and CDR2 ANQGSEA. CDR3 length: 13 amino acids. Points on this clonotype: Its antigen is not identified.

UMI-tagged TRB cDNA libraries were built via 5' RACE. TCRdb re-called the 5' RACE reads and gives one entry per CDR3 protein, without DNA. This sample's clone table lists some 8,300 distinct CDR3 sequences. The sample consisted of naive CXCR3- CD8+ T cells from blood. The subset is: CD45RO-CCR7+CD27+CD95- naive CD8+ T cells lacking CXCR3 (TNR3-). The sequence was obtained from a human donor in good health. Some clones in this sample may be carry-over from other donors' samples. The J gene is TRBJ1-1, the V gene TRBV29-1; the TRBD1 assignment by TCRdb is unverifiable without DNA. The CDR3 here is CSVEDSQGTEAFF.